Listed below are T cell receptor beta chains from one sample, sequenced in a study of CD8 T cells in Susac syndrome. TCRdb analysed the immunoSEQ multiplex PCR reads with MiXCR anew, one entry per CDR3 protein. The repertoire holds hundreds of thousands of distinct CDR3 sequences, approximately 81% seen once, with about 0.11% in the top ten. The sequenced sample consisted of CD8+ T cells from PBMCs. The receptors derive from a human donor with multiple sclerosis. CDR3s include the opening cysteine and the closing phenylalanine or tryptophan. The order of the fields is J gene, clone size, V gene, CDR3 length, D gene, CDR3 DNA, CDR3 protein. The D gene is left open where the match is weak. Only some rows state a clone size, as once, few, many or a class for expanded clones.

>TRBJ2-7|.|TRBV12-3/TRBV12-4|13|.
TGTGCCAGCAGAGGGACCGATCCCTACGAGCAGTACTTC
CASRGTDPYEQYF
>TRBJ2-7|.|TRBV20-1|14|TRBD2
TGCAGTGCTAGCCAGCGGGAGTCAGGCTACGAGCAGTACTTC
CSASQRESGYEQYF
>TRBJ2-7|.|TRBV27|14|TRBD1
TGTGCCAGCAGTTTCAGGGGGAGTGTAAACGAGCAGTACTTC
CASSFRGSVNEQYF
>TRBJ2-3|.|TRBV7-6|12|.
TGTGCCAGCAGCCCGCGGGGAGATACGCAGTATTTT
CASSPRGDTQYF
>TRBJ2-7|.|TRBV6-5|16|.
TGTGCCAGCAGTTACTCCTCAGGGGAGGTCTCCTACGAGCAGTACTTC
CASSYSSGEVSYEQYF
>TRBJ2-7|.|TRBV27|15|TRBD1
TGTGCCGGCAGTTTTGGGACAGGACCCTTCTACGAGCAGTACTTC
CAGSFGTGPFYEQYF
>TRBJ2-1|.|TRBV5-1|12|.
TGCGCCAGCAGCGGGGCCCACATTGAGCAGTTCTTC
CASSGAHIEQFF
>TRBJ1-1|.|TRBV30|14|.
TGTGCCTGGCAAATAGACAGACTGAACACTGAAGCTTTCTTT
CAWQIDRLNTEAFF
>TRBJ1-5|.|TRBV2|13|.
TGTGCCAGCATGCGGGTGGCCCTGGAGCCCCAGCATTTT
CASMRVALEPQHF
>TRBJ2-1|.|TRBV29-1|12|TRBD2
TGCAGCGCCATCGGGAGGGGCTATGAGCAGTTCTTC
CSAIGRGYEQFF
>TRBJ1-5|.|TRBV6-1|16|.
TGTGCCAGCACCCCCATGTGGGGGTATAGCAATCAGCCCCAGCATTTT
CASTPMWGYSNQPQHF
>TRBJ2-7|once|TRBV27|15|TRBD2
TGTGCCAGCAGTCCCACTAGCGGGGGGACCTACGAGCAGTACTTC
CASSPTSGGTYEQYF
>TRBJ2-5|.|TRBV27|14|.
TGTGCCAGCAGTTTATATACCCGCGGAGAGACCCAGTACTTC
CASSLYTRGETQYF
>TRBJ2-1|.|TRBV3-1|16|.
TGTGCCAGCAGCCAAGGGATGGCGGGACCCTACAATGAGCAGTTCTTC
CASSQGMAGPYNEQFF
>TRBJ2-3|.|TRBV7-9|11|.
TGTGCCAGCAGAGGTTCAGATACGCAGTATTTT
CASRGSDTQYF
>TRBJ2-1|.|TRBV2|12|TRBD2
TGTGCCATCCCTAGCGGGGGGAATGAGCAGTTCTTC
CAIPSGGNEQFF
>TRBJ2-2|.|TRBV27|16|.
TGTGCCAGCATTCGGAGGGAAGGGCTAACGGGCGGGGAGCTGTTTTTT
CASIRREGLTGGELFF
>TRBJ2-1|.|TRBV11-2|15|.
TGTGCCAGCAGCTTAGGCCCCGGGGTAGATCCCAAGCAGTTCTTC
CASSLGPGVDPKQFF
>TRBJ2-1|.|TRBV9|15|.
TGTGCCAGCAGCCCCTCGGGCCCTGCCTACAATGAGCAGTTCTTC
CASSPSGPAYNEQFF
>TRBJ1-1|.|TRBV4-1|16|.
TGCGCCAGCAGCCAAGATAAGGACGGCCTCGACACGATGGCTTTCTTT
CASSQDKDGLDTMAFF
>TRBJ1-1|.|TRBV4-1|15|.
TGCGCCAGCAGCCAGGGCCTGACAGGGAACACTGAAGCTTTCTTT
CASSQGLTGNTEAFF
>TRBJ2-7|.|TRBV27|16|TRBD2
TGTGCCAGCAGTCCACCCCGGGGACTAGCGGGAGGGGGGCAGTACTTC
CASSPPRGLAGGGQYF
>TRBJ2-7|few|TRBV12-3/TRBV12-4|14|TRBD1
TGTGCCAGCAGTTTTTCGGGACAGTCCTACGAGCAGTACTTC
CASSFSGQSYEQYF
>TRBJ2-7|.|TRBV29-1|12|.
TGCAGCGCCGGAGTCGAGCCCTACGAGCAGTACTTC
CSAGVEPYEQYF
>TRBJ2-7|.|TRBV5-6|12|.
TGTGCCAGCAGTGGTGGAGGGGGAGAGCAGTACTTC
CASSGGGGEQYF
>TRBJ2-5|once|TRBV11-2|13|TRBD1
TGTGCCAGCAGCGGGACAGGGGTGGAGACCCAGTACTTC
CASSGTGVETQYF
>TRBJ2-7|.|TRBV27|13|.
TGTGCCAGCAGTTTGGGGCAGCGGAGGGAGCAGTACTTC
CASSLGQRREQYF
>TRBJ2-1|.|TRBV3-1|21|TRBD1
TGTGCCAGCAGCCAAGAGGGACAGGGTTGGTTCCCAATAAGCTCCTACAATGAGCAGTTCTTC
CASSQEGQGWFPISSYNEQFF
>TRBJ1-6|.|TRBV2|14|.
TGTGCCAGCAGTGAAGGTCGGCGAGATTCACCCCTCCACTTT
CASSEGRRDSPLHF
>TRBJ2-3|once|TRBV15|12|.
TGTGCCACCAGCCCACTGTTGGATACGCAGTATTTT
CATSPLLDTQYF
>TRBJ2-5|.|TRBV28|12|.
TGTGCCAGCAGCTTTGCAACGGAGACCCAGTACTTC
CASSFATETQYF
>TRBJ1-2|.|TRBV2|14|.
TGTGCCAGCAGTGTCCCTTCAGGGTTCTATGGCTACACCTTC
CASSVPSGFYGYTF
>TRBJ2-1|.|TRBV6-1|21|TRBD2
TGTGCCAGCAGTCCGCCTGAGGGGGTCTTGGGGCTAGCGGGGCTCTACAATGAGCAGTTCTTC
CASSPPEGVLGLAGLYNEQFF
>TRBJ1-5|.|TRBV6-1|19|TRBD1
TGTGCCAGCAGTGAGCCGAAACAGGGGGCGGCATATAGCAATCAGCCCCAGCATTTT
CASSEPKQGAAYSNQPQHF
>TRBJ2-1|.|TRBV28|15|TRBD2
TGTGCCAGCAGGTACACTAGCGGGAGAAACAATGAGCAGTTCTTC
CASRYTSGRNNEQFF
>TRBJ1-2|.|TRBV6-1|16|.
TGTGCCAGCAGCGGCCCCGGCCTAGAGGGTTACTATGGCTACACCTTC
CASSGPGLEGYYGYTF
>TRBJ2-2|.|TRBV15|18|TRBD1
TGTGCCACCAGCAGAGTTAGTCGGACAGGGGCGAACACCGGGGAGCTGTTTTTT
CATSRVSRTGANTGELFF
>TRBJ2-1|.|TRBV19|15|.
TGTGCCAGTAAAAGGATGGGCGGAGAGGTCAATGAGCAGTTCTTC
CASKRMGGEVNEQFF
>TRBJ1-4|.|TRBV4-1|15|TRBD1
TGCGCCAGCAGCCAAGTGGCACAGGGGCGTGAAAAACTGTTTTTT
CASSQVAQGREKLFF
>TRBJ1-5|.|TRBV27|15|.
TGTGCCAGCAGTTGGGTTGGGTCCAGCAATCAGCCCCAGCATTTT
CASSWVGSSNQPQHF
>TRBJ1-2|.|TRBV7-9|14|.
TGTGCCAGCAGCTTAGATGGCGTTTCCACTGGCTACACCTTC
CASSLDGVSTGYTF
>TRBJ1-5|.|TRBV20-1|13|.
TGCAGTGCTAACGGCAGGGAAGTTCAGCCCCAGCATTTT
CSANGREVQPQHF
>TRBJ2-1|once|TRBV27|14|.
TGTGCCAGCAGTAACTCCGGGGCCTACAATGAGCAGTTCTTC
CASSNSGAYNEQFF
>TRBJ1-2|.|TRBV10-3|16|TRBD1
TGTGCCACCCACGGTTTCAGGGACAGTCTTCCACATGGCTACACCTTC
CATHGFRDSLPHGYTF
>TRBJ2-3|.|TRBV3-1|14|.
TGTGCCAGCAGCCAAAAGCGGTCCACAGATACGCAGTATTTT
CASSQKRSTDTQYF
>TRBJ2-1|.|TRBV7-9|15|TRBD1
TGTGCCAGCAGCTTATATCAGACAGGGCGGAATGAGCAGTTCTTC
CASSLYQTGRNEQFF
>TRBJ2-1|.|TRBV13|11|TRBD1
TGTGCCAGCAGCCCCGGGACAGAGCAGCTCTTC
CASSPGTEQLF
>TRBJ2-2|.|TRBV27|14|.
TGTGCCAGCAGTTTATGGGGAATTACCGGGGAGCTGTTTTTT
CASSLWGITGELFF
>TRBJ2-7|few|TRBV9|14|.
TGTGCCAGCAGCGCCGGCGGGACAATCTACGAGCAGTACTTC
CASSAGGTIYEQYF
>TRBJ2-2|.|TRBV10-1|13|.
TGCGCCACGCAATCCCGGCACGGCGGGGAGCTGTTTTTT
CATQSRHGGELFF
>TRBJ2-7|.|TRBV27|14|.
TGTGCCAGCAGTTTAAGTGGGACCGGCCACGAGCAGTACTTC
CASSLSGTGHEQYF
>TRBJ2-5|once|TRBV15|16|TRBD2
TGTGCCACCAGCACAGGGACTAGCGGAATCCAAGAGACCCAGTACTTC
CATSTGTSGIQETQYF
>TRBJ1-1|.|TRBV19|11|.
TGTGCCAGTACGCTCAGCTTTGAAGCTTTCTTT
CASTLSFEAFF
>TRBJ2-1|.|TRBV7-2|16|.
TGTGCCAGCAGCTTAGTCTTGCTGAGCTCCTACAATGAGCAGTTCTTC
CASSLVLLSSYNEQFF
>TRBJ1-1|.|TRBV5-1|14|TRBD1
TGCGCCAGCAGCGGGACAGGGTCGCGCACTGAAGCTTTCTTT
CASSGTGSRTEAFF
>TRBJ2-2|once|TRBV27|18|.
TGTGCCAGCAGTTTATCGGGACGAGGGGCGCGTTACACCGGGGAGCTGTTTTTT
CASSLSGRGARYTGELFF
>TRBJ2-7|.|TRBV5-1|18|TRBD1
TGCGCCAGCAGCTTATCGATCAACGGACAGGGGAACAACTACGAGCAGTACTTC
CASSLSINGQGNNYEQYF
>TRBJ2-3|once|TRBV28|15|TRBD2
TGTGCCAGCACCCCCCGCCGGGAGGACGCAGATACGCAGTATTTT
CASTPRREDADTQYF
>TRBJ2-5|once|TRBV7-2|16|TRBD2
TGTGCCAGCAGCCCTCGTCGGACTAGCGGGAAAGAGACCCAGTACTTC
CASSPRRTSGKETQYF